Listed below are T cell receptor beta chains from one sample, sequenced in a study of early T cells in non-severe SARS-CoV-2 infection. TCRdb called the 5' RACE reads again in MiXCR, with one record for every CDR3 protein. The sample has 80,000 to 95,000 distinct CDR3 sequences; 10% to 15% are singletons. The sample was whole blood. These receptor sequences come from an adult who was a healthcare worker with PCR-confirmed SARS-CoV-2 infection or an uninfected control (not recorded which). CDR3s include the opening cysteine and the closing phenylalanine or tryptophan. D genes are given only for firm matches. Clone size is stated in some rows and not others, as once, few, many or a class when expanded.

clone size	CDR3 length	J gene	D gene	V gene	CDR3 DNA	CDR3 protein
few	13	TRBJ2-3	TRBD2	TRBV6-2/TRBV6-3	TGTGCCAGTGGGCTAGCGGGCACAGATACGCAGTATTTT	CASGLAGTDTQYF
many	18	TRBJ2-2	TRBD2	TRBV3-1	TGTGCCAGCAGCCCCCGATTCGGACTAGCGGGACGGACCGGGGAGCTGTTTTTT	CASSPRFGLAGRTGELFF
-	14	TRBJ2-3	TRBD1	TRBV30	TGTGCCTGGAGTGTAGGGACAGGGGCCCTTACGCAGTATTTT	CAWSVGTGALTQYF
many	18	TRBJ2-1	TRBD2	TRBV7-3	TGTGCCAGCAGCCCTACACCGGGACTAGCGGGAGTGGGAAATGAGCAGTTCTTC	CASSPTPGLAGVGNEQFF
many	14	TRBJ2-1	TRBD2	TRBV11-2	TGTGCCAGCAGCCCCGGGACTAGCGGGCTTGGGCAGTTCTTC	CASSPGTSGLGQFF
few	14	TRBJ2-5	-	TRBV27	TGTGCCAGCAGTCCCGTCTGGGGAAGCGAGACCCAGTACTTC	CASSPVWGSETQYF
-	15	TRBJ2-7	TRBD1	TRBV29-1	TGCAGCCCGAACCTACCGGGACAGGGGTACTGCGAGCAGTACTTC	CSPNLPGQGYCEQYF
-	16	TRBJ1-2	TRBD1	TRBV7-3	TGTGCCAGCAGCCCCCACGGGACAGGGGGATCGGATGGCTACACCTTC	CASSPHGTGGSDGYTF
-	16	TRBJ2-6	TRBD1	TRBV5-1	TGCGCCAGCGCGGACAGGGAATTAGAAGGGGCCAACGTCCTGACTTTC	CASADRELEGANVLTF
many	14	TRBJ1-1	-	TRBV14	TGTGCCAGCAGCCAAGTTGGATCGAACACTGAAGCTTTCTTT	CASSQVGSNTEAFF
-	13	TRBJ2-3	-	TRBV29-1	TGCAGCTCAACCCGCACAGCGGGAGATACGCAGTATTTT	CSSTRTAGDTQYF
few	13	TRBJ1-1	-	TRBV2	TGTGCCAGCACTCTGACATTGAACACTGAAGCTTTCTTT	CASTLTLNTEAFF
-	11	TRBJ2-7	-	TRBV11-2	TGTGCCAGCAGCTCCCAGTACGAGCAGTACTTC	CASSSQYEQYF
-	15	TRBJ2-3	TRBD2	TRBV29-1	TGCAGCGTCCCCACGCTGCTAGCGGGAGGCCGTACGCAGTATTTT	CSVPTLLAGGRTQYF
few	17	TRBJ2-5	-	TRBV7-2	TGTGCCAGCAGCTTAGACTATGCGGGATGGGGGCAAGAGACCCAGTACTTC	CASSLDYAGWGQETQYF
few	14	TRBJ2-7	-	TRBV29-1	TGCAGCGTTGCTGGAGACAGTTTCGGCTACGAGCAGTACTTC	CSVAGDSFGYEQYF
few	13	TRBJ1-2	-	TRBV11-2	TGTGCCAGCAGCTTACGGGTGGCGGGAGGCTACACCTTC	CASSLRVAGGYTF
few	14	TRBJ2-3	TRBD2	TRBV6-4	TGTGCCAGCAGTAGCGGGAGCCCCCCAGATACGCAGTATTTT	CASSSGSPPDTQYF